Below, 25 T cell receptor beta chains from the same sample are listed, as sequenced in a study of shared clonotypes between healthy human individuals (dated by TCRdb to the early 2020s). Receptor libraries were prepared by the immunoSEQ multiplex PCR assay. This is the immuneACCESS table as TCRdb keeps it, with only in-frame sequences that have V and J called. A part of the clones is gone; compared with another copy, unresolved V genes explain less than half, and the rest is unexplained. The sample table lists just under 350,000 clones, about 73% of them with a count of one. The ten largest clones take up less than 11% of the sample. Sequenced sample: memory CD4+ T cells sorted from blood. Per the publication, the cell subset or site label means: CD45RA-negative fraction. Receptors originate from a man under 40 in good health.

This clone was observed once. The rearrangement links TRBV5-1 to TRBJ1-1; maybe TRBD1 (6 bases). Trimming left V 4 bases short and J 4 bases short, with 14 bases between. Germline V gene data show CDR1 as SGHRS and CDR2 as YFSETQ. The CDR3 consists of 14 residues. This CDR3 is CASSKMTGSTEAFF. CDR3 sequence (DNA): TGCGCCAGCAGCAAGATGACAGGAAGCACTGAAGCTTTCTTT.

The rearrangement joins TRBV5-4 to TRBJ2-1; 13 nucleotides match TRBD2. Germline V gene data show CDR1 as SGHNT and CDR2 as YYREEE (reference sequence). The ends lost 3 bases at V and 1 base at J; junction bases unmatched: 4. The CDR3 spans 17 residues. The CDR3 sequence is CASSSPLAGGSYNEQFF. CDR3 DNA: TGTGCCAGCAGCTCACCACTAGCGGGAGGGTCCTACAATGAGCAGTTCTTC.

The chain has TRBV11-3 and TRBJ2-4; the match to TRBD1 covers 9 bases. Trimming took 5 bases from V and 9 from J; bases not matched to a gene: 5. This CDR3 contains 13 residues. CDR1 and CDR2 (germline): SGHNT, YENEEA. As DNA, the CDR3 is TGTGCCAGCAGCGGACAGGGGTCAGGCATTCAGTACTTC. Translated: CASSGQGSGIQYF.

This clone was counted many times. Additional DNA sequences in this sample encode the identical CDR3. J is TRBJ2-6 and V is TRBV28; D unclear. CDR1 is MDHEN and CDR2 is SYDVKM in the germline V gene. The CDR3 loop spans 15 amino acids. With 3 bases removed from V and 0 bases from J, the gap between germline ends came to 6 bases. The CDR3 here is CASSLGSSGANVLTF. The CDR3 nucleotides are TGTGCCAGCAGTTTGGGATCCTCTGGGGCCAACGTCCTGACTTTC.

The rearrangement links TRBV18 to TRBJ2-5; D not resolved. The V end was cut by 3 bases, the J end by 6 bases, with 8 bases between. Per the germline V gene, CDR1 is KGHSH and CDR2 is LQKENI. The CDR3 has 12 residues. CDR3 bases: TGTGCCAGCTCACCCGAAGAGAAGACCCAGTACTTC. Its protein product is CASSPEEKTQYF.

Only a few counts were recorded for this clone. The chain has TRBV6-1 and TRBJ1-5; unclear D gene. This CDR3 comprises 13 residues. V was cut by 8 bases and J by 4 bases, with 12 bases left in between. Germline loops: CDR1 MNHNS, CDR2 SASEGT. The DNA for the CDR3 is TGTGCCAGCGGTCTCGGGAATAATCAGCCCCAGCATTTT. Its translation: CASGLGNNQPQHF.

CDR3 residues: CASSRGLAVNEQFF. CDR3 DNA: TGTGCCAGCAGCCGAGGACTAGCGGTTAATGAGCAGTTCTTC. The genes are TRBV5-8 and TRBJ2-1; 10 bases fit TRBD2. After removal of 4 bases from V and 7 bases from J, the junction contained 5 bases not matched to a gene. Looked up from germline, CDR1 is SGHTS and CDR2 is YDEGEE. The CDR3 spans 14 residues.

The chain employs TRBV28 and TRBJ1-3; D is perhaps TRBD1 (5 bases). The CDR3 has 15 residues. Germline V lookup: CDR1 MDHEN, CDR2 SYDVKM. V lost 7 bases and J lost 0, with 13 bases in between. The CDR3 loop reads CASKRGDSSGNTIYF. DNA of the CDR3: TGTGCCAGCAAAAGGGGAGATAGCTCTGGAAACACCATATATTTT.

This clone was observed a few times. V is TRBV4-3 and J is TRBJ1-4, with 7 bases lining up with TRBD1. This CDR3 is 18 amino acids long. In germline, CDR1 is LGHNA, CDR2 YSLEER. V lost 1 base, J lost 5 bases, and 13 bases stayed unmatched. The CDR3 bases are TGCGCCAGCAGCCAAGCCCCAAGAGACAGGGCAGAGAATGAAAAACTGTTTTTT. Its protein is CASSQAPRDRAENEKLFF.

The V call is TRBV6-1, the J call TRBJ2-7; D unclear. The CDR3 has 17 amino acids. V was shortened by 0 bases and J by 5 bases, with 20 bases between the two germline ends. Germline lookup yields CDR1 MNHNS and CDR2 SASEGT. Written as DNA, the CDR3 is TGTGCCAGCAGTGAAGCGCTGATGTGGGCCCCGTCTGACGAGCAGTACTTC. Translating it yields CASSEALMWAPSDEQYF.

The CDR3 sequence: CASSSGTFHEQYF. The CDR3 DNA is TGTGCCAGCAGTAGCGGGACGTTCCACGAGCAGTACTTC. This rearrangement joins TRBV28 to TRBJ2-7; 7 bases align to TRBD2. Germline V lookup: CDR1 MDHEN, CDR2 SYDVKM. The junction had 6 bases not matched to a gene; V was cut back by 5 bases and J by 5 bases. The CDR3 length is 13 residues.

Here the CDR3 reads CASRALGSGANVLTF. The CDR3 DNA is TGTGCCAGTAGGGCCCTAGGCTCTGGGGCCAACGTCCTGACTTTC. V and J are TRBV19 and TRBJ2-6; D is ambiguous. This CDR3 comprises 15 residues. Germline CDR1 is LNHDA and CDR2 is SQIVND (reference sequence). Deletions cut 6 bases from V and 0 bases from J, with 9 bases between.

This clone was found a few times. The chain links TRBV6-5 to TRBJ1-2; the match to TRBD1 covers 8 bases. The CDR3 runs 14 residues. CDR1 and CDR2 (germline): MNHEY, SVGAGI. J lost 5 bases, V lost 5 bases, and 7 bases had no gene match. The CDR3 sequence is CASSETDRVYGYTF. CDR3 bases: TGTGCCAGCAGTGAAACGGACAGGGTATATGGCTACACCTTC.

The chain joins TRBV7-8 to TRBJ2-1, with a possible D match to TRBD2 (5 bases). Trimming cost V 1 base and J 0 bases, with 16 bases left between them. This CDR3 region has 18 residues. Germline CDR1 SGHVS, CDR2 FQNEAQ. CDR3: CASSLVSVYKSSYNEQFF. The CDR3 DNA follows: TGTGCCAGCAGCTTAGTTAGCGTATACAAGAGCTCCTACAATGAGCAGTTCTTC.

The chain is built from TRBV6-5 and TRBJ2-1; 8 bases agree with TRBD2. This CDR3 has 15 amino acids. Germline loops: CDR1 MNHEY, CDR2 SVGAGI. J was trimmed by 0 bases and V by 6 bases; bases with no gene match: 4. CDR3 DNA: TGTGCCAGCAGACCGACTAGCGCCTCCTACAATGAGCAGTTCTTC. Translating it yields CASRPTSASYNEQFF.

The chain combines TRBV2 with TRBJ1-1; TRBD1 matches at 7 bases. CDR1 is SNHLY, CDR2 FYNNEI, per germline. CDR3 length equals 13 residues. V was pared by 5 bases and J by 6 bases, with 6 bases of the junction left unmatched. The CDR3 DNA reads as TGTGCCAGCAGTTCAAGGGGGCGAGCTGAAGCTTTCTTT. Translation gives CASSSRGRAEAFF. The full variable domain, with the rest looked up from reference TRBV2 and TRBJ1-1, is EPEVTQTPSHQVTQMGQEVILRCVPISNHLYFYWYRQILGQKVEFLVSFYNNEISEKSEIFDDQFSVERPDGSNFTLKIRSTKLEDSAMYFCASSSRGRAEAFFGQGTRLTVV.

The chain couples TRBV7-9 to TRBJ2-7, with D perhaps TRBD2 (5 bases). The CDR3 runs 15 residues. Between the trimmed V and J ends, which lost 3 bases and 1 base, there was a span of 13 bases. Germline V gene sequence: CDR1 SEHNR, CDR2 FQNEAQ (reference sequence). In nucleotides, the CDR3 is TGTGCCAGCAGCTTTGGGCGAGCGGAATCCTACGAGCAGTACTTC. Translating it yields CASSFGRAESYEQYF.

The J gene is TRBJ1-3, the V gene TRBV4-3; D is unclear. Germline-derived CDR1 and CDR2 are LGHNA and YSLEER. The ends were cut back, 4 bases at V and 0 bases at J, with 7 bases in the middle. The CDR3 is 14 amino acids. CDR3 region: CASSPTYSGNTIYF. For the CDR3, the DNA is TGCGCCAGCAGCCCCACATACTCTGGAAACACCATATATTTT.

The chain has TRBV4-3 and TRBJ2-7, with TRBD1 as a possible D gene (6 bases). The CDR3 length is 13 residues. Per germline, CDR1 LGHNA and CDR2 YSLEER. V dropped 4 bases and J dropped 3 bases, with 10 bases sitting between them. This CDR3 reads CASSRKDSYEQYF. In DNA, the CDR3 is TGCGCCAGCAGCCGCAAGGACAGCTACGAGCAGTACTTC.

The rearrangement joins TRBV14 to TRBJ2-7, with 10 bases lining up with TRBD2. This CDR3 is 15 amino acids long. The V and J ends lost 0 bases and 5 bases, in that order; junction bases with no gene match: 4. The germline gives CDR1 SGHDN, CDR2 FVKESK. In DNA, the CDR3 is TGTGCCAGCAGCCAAGAGAGACTAGCGGGCAACGAGCAGTACTTC. It specifies CASSQERLAGNEQYF.

CDR3 coding DNA: TGTGCCAGCAGCTTGGAGGGTTTTGCTAATGAAAAACTGTTTTTT. Its translation is CASSLEGFANEKLFF. The chain joins TRBV5-5 to TRBJ1-4; no reliable D call. CDR3 size: 15 residues. V lost 0 bases to trimming and J lost 3 bases, with 9 bases between them. From germline, CDR1 is SGHKS and CDR2 YYEKEE (reference sequence).

The V and J genes are TRBV28 and TRBJ2-7; 9 bases map to TRBD1. With 4 bases clipped from V and 0 bases from J, the junction kept 4 bases outside the gene matches. The germline V gene has CDR1 MDHEN and CDR2 SYDVKM. The CDR3 length is 15 residues. The CDR3 sequence: CASSWGDRVSYEQYF. CDR3 nucleotide sequence: TGTGCCAGCAGTTGGGGGGACAGGGTCTCCTACGAGCAGTACTTC. The whole variable domain, remainder taken from reference TRBV28 and TRBJ2-7, is DVKVTQSSRYLVKRTGEKVFLECVQDMDHENMFWYRQDPGLGLRLIYFSYDVKMKEKGDIPEGYSVSREKKERFSLILESASTNQTSMYLCASSWGDRVSYEQYFGPGTRLTVT.

The table lists this clone with many counts. This chain uses TRBV25-1 with TRBJ1-4; D remains ambiguous. From germline, CDR1 is MGHDK and CDR2 SYGVNS. This CDR3 contains 15 residues. V was shortened by 4 bases and J by 5 bases, with 14 bases between the two germline ends. This chain's CDR3 is CASSGVGEENEKLFF. The CDR3 DNA follows: TGTGCCAGCAGTGGGGTCGGGGAGGAGAATGAAAAACTGTTTTTT. Full variable domain (missing parts from reference TRBV25-1 and TRBJ1-4): EADIYQTPRYLVIGTGKKITLECSQTMGHDKMYWYQQDPGMELHLIHYSYGVNSTEKGDLSSESTVSRIRTEHFPLTLESARPSHTSQYLCASSGVGEENEKLFFGSGTQLSVL.

Comment on this clone: The sample holds other DNA sequences that translate to the same CDR3. The J gene is TRBJ2-3, the V gene TRBV5-1; D remains unclear. The V gene's germline CDR1 is SGHRS and CDR2 YFSETQ. The CDR3 length is 12 residues. V lost 1 base to trimming and J lost 2 bases, with 2 bases between them. The CDR3 DNA is TGCGCCAGCAGCTTGACCACAGATACGCAGTATTTT. Protein sequence: CASSLTTDTQYF.

The table lists this clone with a count of one. The chain recombines TRBV29-1 with TRBJ2-1; TRBD2 might be the D (5 bases). The CDR3 runs 14 residues. Germline CDR1 reads SQVTM; CDR2 reads ANQGSEA. V lost 3 bases, J lost 4 bases, and 13 bases lay in between. This chain's CDR3 is CSVDRGRGYNEQFF. The DNA of the CDR3 is TGCAGCGTTGATCGTGGGAGAGGATACAATGAGCAGTTCTTC.